The 25 T cell receptor beta chains below were found in one sample sequenced in a study of Ad26.COV2.S vaccination and SARS-CoV-2 variants. The protocol was immunoSEQ multiplex PCR, while the TCRdb copy is restricted to in-frame clones and leaves out a portion. The data contain around 250,000 clones, 80% to 90% of them singletons. Treatment here: 15 to 20 received Ad26.COV2.S at low or high dose, single or two shots; about 5 received placebo; per-sample allocation not given. Sampling was performed 63 days after the first vaccine or placebo injection. Specimen: peripheral blood, collected in a trial of Ad26.COV2.S vaccine versus placebo. The origin of the receptors is a person between 18 and 65 years old who received the Ad26.COV2.S COVID-19 vaccine or a placebo.

This clone occurred a few times. The chain employs TRBV2 and TRBJ2-7; 7 nucleotides line up with TRBD1. The germline V gene encodes CDR1 SNHLY and CDR2 FYNNEI. The CDR3 extends over 13 amino acids. V trimming: 11 bases; J trimming: 2 bases; junction bases outside the gene matches: 9. CDR3 in amino acids: CAGRSGQTYEQYF. The CDR3 DNA is TGTGCCGGGCGATCGGGACAGACCTACGAGCAGTACTTC. Filled out from reference TRBV2 and TRBJ2-7, the complete variable domain reads EPEVTQTPSHQVTQMGQEVILRCVPISNHLYFYWYRQILGQKVEFLVSFYNNEISEKSEIFDDQFSVERPDGSNFTLKIRSTKLEDSAMYFCAGRSGQTYEQYFGPGTRLTVT.

The rearrangement links TRBV13 to TRBJ2-1; TRBD2 aligns across 8 bases. Trimming took 3 bases from V and 2 from J; bases not matched to a gene: 9. Germline CDR1 PRHDT, CDR2 FYEKMQ (reference sequence). The CDR3 consists of 17 residues. CDR3 nucleotide sequence: TGTGCCAGCAGCTTTCGACGATCGGGACTAGCCTACAATGAGCAGTTCTTC. The encoded protein is CASSFRRSGLAYNEQFF.

V usage is TRBV3-1 (or the pseudogene TRBV3-2) and J usage is TRBJ2-2; maybe TRBD1 (6 bases). V lost 4 bases to trimming and J lost 3 bases, with 12 bases between them. CDR1 is LGHDT and CDR2 is YNNKEL in the germline V gene (reference sequence). This CDR3 is 15 amino acids long. CDR3 amino acids: CASSRRTVHTGELFF. DNA for the CDR3: TGTGCCAGCAGCCGACGGACAGTTCACACCGGGGAGCTGTTTTTT.

CDR3 bases: TGTGCCATCAAGGTCTCCTCTGGAAACACCATATATTTT. This gives the protein CAIKVSSGNTIYF. The V and J genes are TRBV10-3 and TRBJ1-3, with unresolved D. The germline gives CDR1 ENHRY, CDR2 SYGVKD. V lost 7 bases and J 0 bases, leaving 7 bases between the germline ends. The CDR3 loop spans 13 amino acids.

The gene calls are TRBV6-7 and TRBJ2-5; the D call may be TRBD1 or TRBD2 (5 bases each). TRBV6-7 is flagged as an ORF with uncertain function. V lost 2 bases to trimming and J lost 4 bases, with 20 bases between them. The CDR3 is 17 amino acids. The CDR3 is CASSYPTRGARGETQYF. The DNA of the CDR3 is TGTGCCAGCAGTTACCCAACGAGAGGGGCCCGAGGAGAGACCCAGTACTTC.

This clone was detected once. The V and J genes are TRBV3-1 (or the pseudogene TRBV3-2) and TRBJ2-5, with 7 bases matching TRBD2. Germline lookup yields CDR1 LGHDT and CDR2 YNNKEL (reference sequence). V lost 3 bases to trimming and J lost 3 bases; unmatched junction nucleotides: 1. The CDR3 consists of 13 residues. The CDR3 protein is CASSHTSEETQYF. The CDR3 DNA is TGTGCCAGCAGCCATACTAGCGAAGAGACCCAGTACTTC.

J is TRBJ2-3 and V is TRBV13; 9 bases agree with TRBD2. Germline CDR1 and CDR2: PRHDT and FYEKMQ (reference sequence). With 6 bases clipped from V and 3 bases from J, the junction kept 7 bases outside the gene matches. The CDR3 is made up of 15 amino acids. The CDR3 spells CASRNRAGGTDTQYF. CDR3 bases: TGTGCCAGCAGAAACCGGGCGGGAGGGACAGATACGCAGTATTTT.

The V call is TRBV14, the J call TRBJ1-1, with 7 positions matching TRBD1. The germline CDR1 and CDR2 sequences are SGHDN and FVKESK. The CDR3 runs to 16 residues. The junction had 12 bases not matched to a gene; V was cut back by 4 bases and J by 4 bases. CDR3 residues: CASSRLSGQYGTEAFF. DNA of the CDR3: TGTGCCAGCAGCCGGTTATCGGGACAGTACGGCACTGAAGCTTTCTTT.

The gene calls are TRBV6-5 and TRBJ1-4; D remains unclear. Germline V gene data show CDR1 as MNHEY and CDR2 as SVGAGI. The CDR3 runs to 15 residues. V was shortened by 4 bases and J by 8 bases, with 17 bases between the two germline ends. The CDR3, as DNA: TGTGCCAGCAGTTCACCCGACGGGTTGGGGGAAAAACTGTTTTTT. It codes for CASSSPDGLGEKLFF.

The V call is TRBV9, the J call TRBJ2-2; maybe TRBD1 (6 bases). Germline values: CDR1 SGDLS, CDR2 YYNGEE. CDR3 length equals 16 residues. V lost 4 bases to trimming and J lost 2 bases, with 15 bases between them. CDR3 bases: TGTGCCAGCAGCTTACCTGGGACACCCAACACCGGGGAGCTGTTTTTT. Translated, it gives CASSLPGTPNTGELFF.

The chain is built from TRBV18 and TRBJ2-1; D might be TRBD2 (6 bases). Germline CDR1 and CDR2: KGHSH and LQKENI. The V end lost 1 base, the J end lost 7 bases, and 8 bases lay between the germline ends. The CDR3 runs 13 residues. The CDR3 reads CASSPQGTNEQFF. CDR3 nucleotides: TGTGCCAGCTCACCACAGGGGACTAATGAGCAGTTCTTC.

The gene calls are TRBV2 and TRBJ2-1; D is perhaps TRBD2 (6 bases). V was shortened by 6 bases and J by 6 bases, with 12 bases between the two germline ends. CDR3 size: 13 residues. The V gene's germline CDR1 is SNHLY and CDR2 FYNNEI. The CDR3 DNA reads TGTGCCAGCAGGGCTATGGGGGGCAATGAGCAGTTCTTC. Protein sequence: CASRAMGGNEQFF. The full variable domain, in which reference TRBV2 and TRBJ2-1 provide the parts outside the CDR3, is EPEVTQTPSHQVTQMGQEVILRCVPISNHLYFYWYRQILGQKVEFLVSFYNNEISEKSEIFDDQFSVERPDGSNFTLKIRSTKLEDSAMYFCASRAMGGNEQFFGPGTRLTVL.

This chain connects TRBV11-2 to TRBJ2-7; 9 bases line up with TRBD2. The CDR3 loop spans 15 amino acids. Unmatched junction bases numbered 12, after V lost 5 bases and J lost 7 bases. Germline V gene sequence: CDR1 SGHAT, CDR2 FQNNGV. The CDR3 loop is CASSTEREAWREQYF. The CDR3 DNA reads TGTGCCAGCAGCACCGAGCGGGAGGCATGGAGGGAGCAGTACTTC. The full variable domain, rest sourced from reference TRBV11-2 and TRBJ2-7, is EAGVAQSPRYKIIEKRQSVAFWCNPISGHATLYWYQQILGQGPKLLIQFQNNGVVDDSQLPKDRFSAERLKGVDSTLKIQPAKLEDSAVYLCASSTEREAWREQYFGPGTRLTVT.

The chain carries TRBV19 and TRBJ1-5; TRBD1 agrees at 7 bases. Germline CDR1 reads LNHDA; CDR2 reads SQIVND (reference sequence). V dropped 1 base and J dropped 6; count of bases not matched to a gene: 3. CDR3 length: 14 residues. The CDR3 loop reads CASSIVTGSQPQHF. The CDR3 nucleotides read TGTGCCAGTAGTATAGTGACAGGGAGTCAGCCCCAGCATTTT. Full variable domain (rest looked up from reference TRBV19 and TRBJ1-5): DGGITQSPKYLFRKEGQNVTLSCEQNLNHDAMYWYRQDPGQGLRLIYYSQIVNDFQKGDIAEGYSVSREKKESFPLTVTSAQKNPTAFYLCASSIVTGSQPQHFGDGTRLSIL.

The V gene is TRBV29-1, the J gene TRBJ2-7; the D gene could be TRBD1 or TRBD2 (5 bases each). Germline values: CDR1 SQVTM, CDR2 ANQGSEA. Deletions cut 3 bases from V and 4 bases from J, with 10 bases between. The CDR3 is made up of 12 amino acids. CDR3 DNA: TGCAGCGTTGAGCAGGGACCTTACGAGCAGTACTTC. It is translated as CSVEQGPYEQYF.

This clone appeared a single time. The V call is TRBV11-2, the J call TRBJ1-2; D is uncertain. CDR1 is SGHAT and CDR2 is FQNNGV in the germline V gene. The CDR3 has 12 residues. The V end lost 1 base, the J end lost 9 bases, and 9 bases lay between the germline ends. DNA for the CDR3: TGTGCCAGCAGCTTAGGTACTGGCAGCTACACCTTC. This gives the protein CASSLGTGSYTF.

This rearrangement joins TRBV7-9 to TRBJ2-3, with 8 positions matching TRBD2. CDR1 is SEHNR and CDR2 is FQNEAQ in the germline V gene (reference sequence). The CDR3 consists of 16 residues. V lost 1 base to trimming and J lost 2 bases; unmatched junction nucleotides: 5. DNA for the CDR3: TGTGCCAGCAGCTTAGGAGCGGGAGTCATCACAGATACGCAGTATTTT. Translating gives CASSLGAGVITDTQYF.

This clone appeared once. The chain recombines TRBV10-3 with TRBJ2-5, with unresolved D. The CDR3 runs to 13 residues. Germline CDR1 reads ENHRY; CDR2 reads SYGVKD. V shed 0 bases and J shed 5 bases, with 7 bases lying between them. CDR3: CAISESEGETQYF. Here the CDR3 DNA reads TGTGCCATCAGTGAGTCGGAAGGGGAGACCCAGTACTTC.

The chain combines TRBV5-1 with TRBJ2-6, with TRBD1 matching 8 bases. Germline assignment: CDR1 SGHRS and CDR2 YFSETQ. The length of the CDR3 is 17 residues. The V segment lost 0 bases and the J segment 2 bases; nucleotides outside the gene matches: 4. CDR3 bases: TGCGCCAGCAGCTTGGAGCCGACAGGGGCTGGGGCCAACGTCCTGACTTTC. Translation: CASSLEPTGAGANVLTF.

The rearrangement uses TRBV18 and TRBJ1-2, with a weak D call TRBD1 (5 bases). This CDR3 contains 14 residues. V gave up 6 bases and J gave up 4 bases, with 15 bases separating them. Germline CDR1 KGHSH, CDR2 LQKENI. The CDR3 nucleotides are TGTGCCAGCTCGCCGGGACCGTACATCTATGGCTACACCTTC. Protein product: CASSPGPYIYGYTF.

This chain links TRBV7-2 with TRBJ1-2, with unresolved D. The germline gives CDR1 SGHTA, CDR2 FQGNSA. The CDR3 is 15 residues long. V was pared by 1 base and J by 0 bases, with 9 bases between. CDR3 sequence (DNA): TGTGCCAGCAGCTTAGAACTGATAACTAACTATGGCTACACCTTC. The encoded protein is CASSLELITNYGYTF.

CDR3 sequence: CASSLLGAGNEQFF. CDR3 nucleotide sequence: TGTGCCAGCAGCTTACTGGGGGCAGGCAATGAGCAGTTCTTC. The chain recombines TRBV7-9 with TRBJ2-1, with D possibly matching TRBD1 (6 bases). In germline, CDR1 is SEHNR, CDR2 FQNEAQ (reference sequence). The CDR3 is 14 amino acids. The V gene lost 2 bases and the J gene lost 6 bases, with 11 bases spanning the gap.

The chain combines TRBV9 with TRBJ2-7, with a possible D match to TRBD1 (5 bases). The CDR3 covers 14 residues. Trimming took 2 bases from V and 0 from J, leaving 9 bases between them. Germline loops: CDR1 SGDLS, CDR2 YYNGEE. The CDR3 is CASSVDTSSYEQYF. CDR3 coding DNA: TGTGCCAGCAGCGTGGACACGAGCTCCTACGAGCAGTACTTC.

This chain joins TRBV9 and TRBJ1-4; D not certain. V lost 4 bases and J 8 bases, leaving 27 bases between the germline ends. This CDR3 comprises 18 residues. CDR1 is SGDLS and CDR2 is YYNGEE in the germline V gene. The chain's CDR3 is CASSPLGKLTTEVEKLFF. CDR3 coding DNA: TGTGCCAGCAGCCCCCTCGGGAAACTTACTACAGAGGTGGAAAAACTGTTTTTT.

This chain uses TRBV19 with TRBJ1-2, with D possibly being TRBD1 (6 bases). The ends were cut back, 7 bases at V and 0 bases at J, with 18 bases in the middle. Germline CDR1 reads LNHDA; CDR2 reads SQIVND (reference sequence). The CDR3 totals 16 residues. The CDR3 DNA is TGTGCCAGTACCCTATCGCAGGGGAACACTAACTATGGCTACACCTTC. This translates into CASTLSQGNTNYGYTF.